The 6 T cell receptor beta chains below all came from one sample that was sequenced in a study of Graves' ophthalmopathy and Graves' hyperthyroidism. TCR beta CDR3 regions were amplified from RNA transcripts. The first round was an RT-PCR with HTBI primers, and the second round was a multiplex PCR. TCRdb analysed the multiplex PCR reads with MiXCR anew, one entry per CDR3 protein. The sample carries 150,000 to 200,000 distinct CDR3 sequences, approximately 40% recorded once. Sequencing was carried out using peripheral blood. These receptors were obtained from a man aged 25-45 years with Graves' ophthalmopathy.

This clonotype showed up many times. This chain joins TRBV12-3 or TRBV12-4 and TRBJ2-2; D may match TRBD1 or TRBD2 (5 bases each). This CDR3 contains 16 residues. V was cut by 7 bases and J by 0 bases, with 15 bases left in between. The CDR3 DNA is TGTGCCAGCACCTCTTGGGGGTTACCGAACACCGGGGAGCTGTTTTTT. Protein product: CASTSWGLPNTGELFF.

The rearrangement joins TRBV28 to TRBJ1-1; D might be TRBD1 (6 bases). V was trimmed by 2 bases and J by 7 bases, leaving 11 bases between them. There are 13 residues in the CDR3. CDR1 is MDHEN and CDR2 is SYDVKM in the germline V gene. CDR3 DNA: TGTGCCAGCAGTTTAGGGCAGGGGAGTGAAGCTTTCTTT. As protein: CASSLGQGSEAFF.

This clonotype showed up many times. The rearrangement links TRBV5-1 to TRBJ1-2, with D perhaps matching TRBD1 (6 bases). Germline CDR1 and CDR2: SGHRS and YFSETQ. The CDR3 is 15 amino acids. Deletions cut 0 bases from V and 5 bases from J, with 14 bases between. This CDR3 is CASSLGGQTTYGYTF. CDR3 nucleotides: TGCGCCAGCAGCTTGGGCGGACAGACCACTTATGGCTACACCTTC.

The chain employs TRBV6-2 or TRBV6-3 and TRBJ2-6; no definite D call. The length of the CDR3 is 13 residues. V dropped 8 bases and J dropped 6 bases, with 11 bases sitting between them. CDR1 MNHEY and CDR2 SVGEGT come from the germline V gene. CDR3 sequence (DNA): TGTGCCAGCGGAACTGCCGCGGCCAACGTCCTGACTTTC. It yields the protein CASGTAAANVLTF.

CDR3 protein: CASSGALTEAFF. The CDR3 DNA reads TGTGCCAGCTCGGGGGCTCTTACTGAAGCTTTCTTT. This sequence joins TRBV7-2 and TRBJ1-1, with D possibly matching TRBD1 (6 bases). The germline gives CDR1 SGHTA, CDR2 FQGNSA. The CDR3 spans 12 residues. The ends were cut back, 8 bases at V and 5 bases at J, with 12 bases in the middle.

This clonotype was detected ten times or more. The chain uses TRBV6-2 or TRBV6-3 and TRBJ1-1; D gene ambiguous. Germline CDR1 reads MNHEY; CDR2 reads SVGEGT. The V end lost 4 bases, the J end lost 4 bases, and 16 bases lay between the germline ends. The CDR3 sequence is 15 residues long. The chain's CDR3 is CASSSPPGRGTEAFF. The CDR3 DNA is TGTGCCAGCAGTTCCCCTCCTGGGCGAGGCACTGAAGCTTTCTTT.